Sequencing of this TCR beta chain was carried out in a study of cytomegalovirus exposure and HLA in healthy donors. Of note for this clone: Its target is unknown.

Study results and caveats: In vitro assays verified that a few CMV-associated chains recognized CMV antigens specifically. CMV serostatus was the sole immune exposure data available. Later analysis suggested links between common viral pathogens and several top significant clusters. Sequencing probably produced one cluster of sequence variants that were highly shared.

The primer mix had 60 Vbeta and 13 Jbeta primers. Assay: immunoSEQ multiplex PCR; the TCRdb copy retains only in-frame clones and omits some. The data hold 160,000 or so clones, with 80% observed a single time. CDR3 size: 11 residues. Looked up from germline, CDR1 is SGHVT and CDR2 is SQSDAQ. Trimming stripped 5 bases from V and 2 bases from J, with 3 bases between. The V gene is TRBV7-4, the J gene TRBJ2-5, with D unclear. Sequencing used PBMCs. This TCR was recovered from a man aged 18 to 30 in good health and CMV-seropositive. The CDR3 protein is CASSRQETQYF. As DNA, the CDR3 is TGTGCCAGCAGCCGGCAAGAGACCCAGTACTTC.